This T cell receptor beta chain was identified during a study of T cells in Graves' hyperthyroidism and ophthalmopathy. Study-level background: The authors collected peripheral blood at initial diagnosis, before any treatment.

Aged 18 to 65, the patients had hyperthyroidism that was newly diagnosed and had lasted under 2 months. Blood from later-ophthalmopathy patients was taken at first hyperthyroidism diagnosis. The study, taken as a whole, reports: Also found in blood were most expanded thyroid clonotypes above 0.001.

At least ten counts were recorded for this clonotype. What it binds is unknown. Amplified TCR beta CDR3 regions came from RNA transcripts. The study used the HTBI primer set for a first-round RT-PCR of the TCR CDR3. MiXCR, applied by TCRdb to the multiplex PCR reads, yields one record per CDR3 protein. The sample records 250,000 to 300,000 distinct CDR3 sequences, roughly 15% being singletons. This CDR3 contains 11 residues. V lost 6 bases, J lost 4 bases, and 9 bases lay in between. Germline V lookup: CDR1 SQVTM, CDR2 ANQGSEA. The source material was blood. The V and J genes are TRBV29-1 and TRBJ1-2; no firm D call. This TCR was recovered from a woman aged 40 to 50 with Graves' hyperthyroidism that later progressed to Graves' ophthalmopathy. DNA for the CDR3: TGCAGCGTCCGGCGGGGCTATGGCTACACCTTC. Its protein is CSVRRGYGYTF.